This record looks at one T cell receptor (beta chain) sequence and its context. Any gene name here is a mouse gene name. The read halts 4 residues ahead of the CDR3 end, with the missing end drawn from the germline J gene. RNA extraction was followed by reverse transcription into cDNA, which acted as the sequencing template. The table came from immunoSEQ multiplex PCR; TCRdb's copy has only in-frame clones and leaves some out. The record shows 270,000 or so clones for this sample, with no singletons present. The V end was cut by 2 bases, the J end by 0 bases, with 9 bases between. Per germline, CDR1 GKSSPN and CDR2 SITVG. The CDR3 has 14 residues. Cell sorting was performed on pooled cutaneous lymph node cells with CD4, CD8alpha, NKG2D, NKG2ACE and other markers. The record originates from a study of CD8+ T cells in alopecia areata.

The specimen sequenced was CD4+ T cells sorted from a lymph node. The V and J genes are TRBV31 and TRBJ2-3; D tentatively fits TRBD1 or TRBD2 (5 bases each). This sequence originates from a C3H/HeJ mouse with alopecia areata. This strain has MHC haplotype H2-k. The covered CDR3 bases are TGTGCCTGGAGTGGGGGTACTAGTGCAGAA. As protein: CAWSGGTSAE. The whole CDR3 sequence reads CAWSGGTSAETLYF.